These 27 T cell receptor beta chains came from one sample sequenced in a study of CD8+ T cells in alopecia areata. Following extraction, RNA underwent reverse transcription to cDNA, which served as the sequencing template. This table comes from immunoSEQ multiplex PCR, and its TCRdb copy is limited to in-frame clones, with some not included. The table lists 140,000 to 150,000 clones, around two thirds of them singletons. The sequencing input was CD8+ T cells sorted from blood. Every receptor here comes from a human donor in good health.

The V call is TRBV11-2, the J call TRBJ2-1; the D gene is possibly TRBD2 (6 bases). CDR3 length: 13 amino acids. Germline loops: CDR1 SGHAT, CDR2 FQNNGV. V lost 5 bases and J 9 bases, leaving 14 bases between the germline ends. This CDR3 is CASSPGGAVEQFF. Here the CDR3 DNA reads TGTGCCAGCAGCCCCGGGGGAGCGGTTGAGCAGTTCTTC.

V usage is TRBV15 and J usage is TRBJ1-2, with TRBD1 identical over 10 bases. The V gene's germline CDR1 is LNHNV and CDR2 YYDKDF (reference sequence). V lost 3 bases, J lost 7 bases, and 5 bases stayed unmatched. The CDR3 consists of 14 residues. CDR3 DNA: TGTGCCACCAGCAGGACAGGGGGCCTATTTGGCTACACCTTC. Its translation: CATSRTGGLFGYTF.

This rearrangement joins TRBV27 to TRBJ2-7; weak D call: TRBD1 (6 bases). This CDR3 region has 14 residues. From germline, CDR1 is MNHEY and CDR2 SMNVEV (reference sequence). The V gene lost 5 bases and the J gene lost 4 bases, with 15 bases spanning the gap. The CDR3 bases are TGTGCCAGCAGTCTCACAGGGTCGGGATACGAGCAGTACTTC. Translating gives CASSLTGSGYEQYF.

The gene calls are TRBV13 and TRBJ2-7, with 8 bases matching TRBD2. V gave up 5 bases and J gave up 0 bases; unmatched junction bases: 3. This CDR3 spans 14 amino acids. Germline CDR1 and CDR2: PRHDT and FYEKMQ (reference sequence). The CDR3: CASSASGSSYEQYF. The CDR3 coding sequence is TGTGCCAGCAGCGCCAGCGGGAGCTCCTACGAGCAGTACTTC.

The chain recombines TRBV30 with TRBJ1-2, with no clear D. The CDR3 consists of 12 residues. The germline CDR1 and CDR2 sequences are GTSNPN and SVGIG (reference sequence). Trimming stripped 7 bases from V and 6 bases from J, with 15 bases between. CDR3 amino acids: CASLASRDGYTF. Written as DNA, the CDR3 is TGTGCCTCCCTAGCCAGCCGGGATGGCTACACCTTC.

A note on this clone: Other DNA sequences within the sample encode an identical CDR3. This chain links TRBV11-2 with TRBJ2-5; D is unclear. V shed 1 base and J shed 7 bases, with 4 bases lying between them. The V gene's germline CDR1 is SGHAT and CDR2 FQNNGV. This CDR3 has 11 amino acids. The CDR3 is CASSLVGTQYF. The CDR3 DNA follows: TGTGCCAGCAGCTTAGTCGGGACCCAGTACTTC.

The V and J genes are TRBV7-9 and TRBJ1-4; D uncertain. V lost 1 base to trimming and J lost 8 bases, with 14 bases between them. This CDR3 has 15 residues. Germline V gives CDR1 SEHNR, CDR2 FQNEAQ (reference sequence). The chain's CDR3 is CASSLERPWGEKLFF. CDR3 in DNA: TGTGCCAGCAGCTTAGAAAGACCCTGGGGAGAAAAACTGTTTTTT.

CDR3 DNA: TGTGCCAGCTCGACAGGAGACTCTGGAAACACCATATATTTT. As protein: CASSTGDSGNTIYF. The chain employs TRBV27 and TRBJ1-3; D might be TRBD1 (6 bases). This CDR3 is 14 amino acids long. Germline V gives CDR1 MNHEY, CDR2 SMNVEV (reference sequence). V was trimmed by 8 bases and J by 0 bases, leaving 11 bases between them.

This chain joins TRBV9 and TRBJ1-1, with no clear D. Trimming left V 0 bases short and J 1 base short, with 7 bases between. Per the germline V gene, CDR1 is SGDLS and CDR2 is YYNGEE. The CDR3 length is 14 residues. The CDR3 DNA is TGTGCCAGCAGCGTAGCCATTCAGAACACTGAAGCTTTCTTT. Protein product: CASSVAIQNTEAFF.

The rearrangement uses TRBV5-1 and TRBJ2-1; weak D call: TRBD2 (5 bases). V lost 4 bases and J 10 bases, leaving 12 bases between the germline ends. The length of the CDR3 is 12 residues. Per germline, CDR1 SGHRS and CDR2 YFSETQ. CDR3 in DNA: TGCGCCAGCAGCCACAGCGGCGTAGAGCAGTTCTTC. Amino acids: CASSHSGVEQFF.

The chain combines TRBV10-3 with TRBJ2-3, with no clear D. The CDR3 is 16 residues long. Trimming took off 3 bases at V and 2 bases at J, with 15 bases between the two ends. Germline V gene lookup returns CDR1 ENHRY and CDR2 SYGVKD. The CDR3 DNA follows: TGTGCCATCAGTGACCCCCCAGAGCGTTACACAGATACGCAGTATTTT. This codes for CAISDPPERYTDTQYF.

The rearrangement links TRBV25-1 to TRBJ2-7, with 7 positions matching TRBD1. The CDR3 is 14 residues long. Germline-derived CDR1 and CDR2 are MGHDK and SYGVNS. The junction had 8 bases not matched to a gene; V was cut back by 7 bases and J by 2 bases. The chain's CDR3 is CASTPSGGAYEQYF. In DNA, the CDR3 is TGTGCCAGCACTCCATCAGGGGGAGCCTACGAGCAGTACTTC.

This clone was detected a few times. The J gene is TRBJ2-3, the V gene TRBV2, with 8 positions matching TRBD2. Trimming took 4 bases from V and 5 from J; bases not matched to a gene: 5. CDR3 length: 14 amino acids. CDR1 is SNHLY and CDR2 is FYNNEI in the germline V gene. The DNA of the CDR3 is TGTGCCAGCAGTGTACCCAGCGGGGGAGATACGCAGTATTTT. Residues: CASSVPSGGDTQYF.

The gene calls are TRBV13 and TRBJ2-3, with D maybe TRBD1 (5 bases). This CDR3 is 12 amino acids long. Germline CDR1 PRHDT, CDR2 FYEKMQ (reference sequence). Trimming stripped 11 bases from V and 1 base from J, with 10 bases between. The CDR3 sequence is CAASGRTDTQYF. CDR3 nucleotide sequence: TGTGCCGCCTCAGGGCGCACAGATACGCAGTATTTT.

The chain joins TRBV29-1 to TRBJ2-5; 10 nucleotides agree with TRBD2. V lost 4 bases and J lost 4; bases outside the gene matches: 3. CDR1 SQVTM and CDR2 ANQGSEA come from the germline V gene. This CDR3 is 13 amino acids long. The chain's CDR3 is CSVGLAGVETQYF. DNA of the CDR3: TGCAGCGTTGGGCTAGCGGGAGTAGAGACCCAGTACTTC. Together with reference TRBV29-1 and TRBJ2-5, the CDR3 gives the full variable domain: SAVISQKPSRDICQRGTSLTIQCQVDSQVTMMFWYRQQPGQSLTLIATANQGSEATYESGFVIDKFPISRPNLTFSTLTVSNMSPEDSSIYLCSVGLAGVETQYFGPGTRLLVL.

This chain links TRBV5-1 with TRBJ2-5; no firm D call. This CDR3 has 14 amino acids. Per germline, CDR1 SGHRS and CDR2 YFSETQ. The germline V and J ends were trimmed by 7 bases and 0 bases, with 13 bases remaining between them. The CDR3 loop is CASLPAPYQETQYF. The CDR3 DNA sequence: TGCGCCAGCCTCCCGGCCCCGTACCAAGAGACCCAGTACTTC.

This chain links TRBV5-1 with TRBJ2-7; D uncertain. The ends were cut back, 4 bases at V and 0 bases at J, with 8 bases in the middle. The CDR3 totals 13 residues. CDR1 and CDR2 from the germline V gene are SGHRS and YFSETQ. CDR3 amino acids: CASSPGRSYEQYF. In DNA, the CDR3 is TGCGCCAGCAGCCCGGGTCGCTCCTACGAGCAGTACTTC.

The chain couples TRBV4-2 to TRBJ2-1; 9 nucleotides align to TRBD1. This CDR3 has 15 amino acids. V was pared by 0 bases and J by 9 bases, with 6 bases of the junction left unmatched. The germline gives CDR1 LGHNA, CDR2 YNFKEQ. DNA for the CDR3: TGTGCCAGCAGCCAAGAGGACAGGGGAGGCAGTGAGCAGTTCTTC. Protein product: CASSQEDRGGSEQFF.

This rearrangement joins TRBV15 to TRBJ2-1; 9 nucleotides match TRBD2. The CDR3 loop spans 15 amino acids. Germline CDR1 LNHNV, CDR2 YYDKDF (reference sequence). V lost 7 bases to trimming and J lost 6 bases; unmatched junction nucleotides: 10. The CDR3 DNA is TGTGCCACCAATGGGAAGCGGGAGGTCTCCAATGAGCAGTTCTTC. This sequence encodes CATNGKREVSNEQFF.

This chain uses TRBV7-9 with TRBJ2-7; possibly TRBD1 for D (6 bases). Trimming removed 5 bases at V and 0 bases at J, with 20 bases between. CDR3 length: 17 residues. Germline values: CDR1 SEHNR, CDR2 FQNEAQ (reference sequence). Here the CDR3 DNA reads TGTGCCAGCAGCCCCAAGAGCTTACAGGGAAGCTCCTACGAGCAGTACTTC. Translation gives CASSPKSLQGSSYEQYF.

This chain uses TRBV7-2 with TRBJ1-5; 8 bases match TRBD1. The CDR3 has 16 residues. Trimming removed 6 bases from V and 6 bases from J; junction bases left unmatched: 13. The germline V gene has CDR1 SGHTA and CDR2 FQGNSA. The chain's CDR3 is CASREKASGGSQPQHF. The CDR3 DNA reads TGTGCCAGCAGGGAAAAAGCGTCAGGGGGCAGTCAGCCCCAGCATTTT.

This clone was counted only a few times. This chain links TRBV19 with TRBJ1-1, with unresolved D. Trimming took 6 bases from V and 1 from J, leaving 15 bases between them. This CDR3 has 15 amino acids. From germline, CDR1 is LNHDA and CDR2 SQIVND (reference sequence). This CDR3 reads CASSAGGVENTEAFF. Written as DNA, the CDR3 is TGTGCCAGTAGCGCCGGTGGGGTGGAGAACACTGAAGCTTTCTTT.

This chain connects TRBV7-9 to TRBJ2-4; no clear D gene. Germline lookup yields CDR1 SEHNR and CDR2 FQNEAQ (reference sequence). Trimming took off 5 bases at V and 6 bases at J, with 5 bases between the two ends. CDR3 length equals 11 residues. The CDR3 spells CASSLGNIQYF. The DNA of the CDR3 is TGTGCCAGCAGCCTCGGAAACATTCAGTACTTC.

The gene calls are TRBV27 and TRBJ2-2; D is ambiguous. CDR3 length: 14 amino acids. Germline V lookup: CDR1 MNHEY, CDR2 SMNVEV (reference sequence). With 8 bases removed from V and 0 bases from J, the gap between germline ends came to 10 bases. The CDR3 sequence is CASALVSNTGELFF. CDR3 sequence (DNA): TGTGCCAGCGCGTTGGTCTCGAACACCGGGGAGCTGTTTTTT.

V is TRBV6-5 and J is TRBJ2-5; possible D gene TRBD2, 5 bases. The germline V and J ends were trimmed by 6 bases and 9 bases, with 14 bases remaining between them. CDR1 MNHEY and CDR2 SVGAGI come from the germline V gene. The CDR3 consists of 12 residues. CDR3 DNA: TGTGCCAGCAGGCCCCTAGCCAAGCCCCAGTACTTC. Protein sequence: CASRPLAKPQYF.

This clone was picked up a small number of times. This chain links TRBV11-2 with TRBJ2-1; 8 nucleotides match TRBD2. V was pared by 4 bases and J by 7 bases, with 6 bases of the junction left unmatched. Germline V lookup: CDR1 SGHAT, CDR2 FQNNGV. The CDR3 spans 14 residues. CDR3 sequence: CASSSSGSRNEQFF. In DNA, the CDR3 is TGTGCCAGCAGCTCAAGCGGGAGCCGTAATGAGCAGTTCTTC. The complete variable domain, with remaining parts taken from reference TRBV11-2 and TRBJ2-1, reads EAGVAQSPRYKIIEKRQSVAFWCNPISGHATLYWYQQILGQGPKLLIQFQNNGVVDDSQLPKDRFSAERLKGVDSTLKIQPAKLEDSAVYLCASSSSGSRNEQFFGPGTRLTVL.

V gene TRBV7-9 combines with J gene TRBJ2-7, with D hard to call. CDR3 length equals 11 residues. CDR1 is SEHNR and CDR2 is FQNEAQ in the germline V gene (reference sequence). The V and J ends lost 3 bases and 6 bases respectively, with 6 bases between them. CDR3 bases: TGTGCCAGCAGCTTTAGAGGCGAGCAGTACTTC. It yields the protein CASSFRGEQYF.